The clone carrying this T cell receptor beta chain appeared once. The data originate from a study of OX40 agonist ivuxolimab in advanced cancers. Background on the study: Patients receiving dose escalation had hepatocellular carcinoma, melanoma, renal cell or head and neck cancer.

Profiling relied on immunoSEQ multiplex PCR, and the TCRdb table lists in-frame clones only, not all of them. The table records 60,000 to 75,000 clones, roughly nine tenths of them present only once. This CDR3 contains 16 residues. Germline values: CDR1 SGHRS, CDR2 YFSETQ. The V and J ends lost 3 bases and 0 bases respectively, with 16 bases between them. This TCR was sampled from an adult with an advanced solid tumor such as melanoma, head and neck, liver or kidney cancer. The material was CD4+ or CD8+ T cells sorted from blood, obtained in a trial of the OX40 agonist ivuxolimab. This chain connects TRBV5-1 to TRBJ2-7; D unclear. The CDR3 spells CASSWDGQASSYEQYF. CDR3 nucleotide sequence: TGCGCCAGCAGCTGGGATGGCCAGGCCAGCTCCTACGAGCAGTACTTC.